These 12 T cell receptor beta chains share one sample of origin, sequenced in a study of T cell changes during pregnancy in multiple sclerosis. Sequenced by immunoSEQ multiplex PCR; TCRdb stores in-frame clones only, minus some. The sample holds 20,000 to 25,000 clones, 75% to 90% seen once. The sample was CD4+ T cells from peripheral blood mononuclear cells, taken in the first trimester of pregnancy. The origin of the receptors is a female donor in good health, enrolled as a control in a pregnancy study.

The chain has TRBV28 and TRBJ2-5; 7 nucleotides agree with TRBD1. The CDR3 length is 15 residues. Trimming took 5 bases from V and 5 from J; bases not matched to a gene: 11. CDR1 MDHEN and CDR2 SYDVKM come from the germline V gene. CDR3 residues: CASSTSTGRGETQYF. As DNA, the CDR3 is TGTGCCAGCAGTACCTCGACAGGGAGAGGGGAGACCCAGTACTTC.

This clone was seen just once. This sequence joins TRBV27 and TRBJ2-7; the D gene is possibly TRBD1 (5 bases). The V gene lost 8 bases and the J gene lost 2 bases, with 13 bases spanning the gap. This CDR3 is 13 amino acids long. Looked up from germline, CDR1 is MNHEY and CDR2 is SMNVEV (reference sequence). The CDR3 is CASRKSGTYEQYF. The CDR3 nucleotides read TGTGCCAGCCGTAAGTCAGGGACCTACGAGCAGTACTTC.

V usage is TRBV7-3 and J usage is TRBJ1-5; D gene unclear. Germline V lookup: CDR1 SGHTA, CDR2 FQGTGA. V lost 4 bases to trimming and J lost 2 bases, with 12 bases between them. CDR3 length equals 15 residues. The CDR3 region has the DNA TGTGCCAGCAGCTCCAACTCCGGGGGCAATCAGCCCCAGCATTTT. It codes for CASSSNSGGNQPQHF.

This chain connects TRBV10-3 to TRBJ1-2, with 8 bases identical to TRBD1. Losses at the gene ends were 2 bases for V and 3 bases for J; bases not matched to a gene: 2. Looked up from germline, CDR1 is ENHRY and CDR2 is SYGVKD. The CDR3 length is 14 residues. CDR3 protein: CAISEAGGYYGYTF. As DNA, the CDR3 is TGTGCCATCAGTGAGGCAGGGGGCTACTATGGCTACACCTTC.

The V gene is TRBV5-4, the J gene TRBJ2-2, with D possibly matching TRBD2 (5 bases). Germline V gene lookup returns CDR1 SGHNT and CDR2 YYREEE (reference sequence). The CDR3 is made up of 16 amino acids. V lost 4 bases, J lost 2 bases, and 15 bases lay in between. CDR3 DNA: TGTGCCAGCAGCCCTCCACCCGGGAAAAACACCGGGGAGCTGTTTTTT. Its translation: CASSPPPGKNTGELFF.

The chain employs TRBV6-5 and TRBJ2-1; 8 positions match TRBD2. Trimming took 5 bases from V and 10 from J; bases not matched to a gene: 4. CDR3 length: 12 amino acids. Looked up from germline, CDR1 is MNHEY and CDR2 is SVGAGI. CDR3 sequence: CASSREGREQFF. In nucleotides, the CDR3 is TGTGCCAGCAGTCGGGAGGGCCGCGAGCAGTTCTTC.

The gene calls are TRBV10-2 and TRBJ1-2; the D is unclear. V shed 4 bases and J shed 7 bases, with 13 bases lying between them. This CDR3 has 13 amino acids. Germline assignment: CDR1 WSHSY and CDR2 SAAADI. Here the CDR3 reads CASSVTEVGGYTF. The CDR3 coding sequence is TGCGCCAGCAGTGTCACGGAGGTCGGTGGCTACACCTTC.

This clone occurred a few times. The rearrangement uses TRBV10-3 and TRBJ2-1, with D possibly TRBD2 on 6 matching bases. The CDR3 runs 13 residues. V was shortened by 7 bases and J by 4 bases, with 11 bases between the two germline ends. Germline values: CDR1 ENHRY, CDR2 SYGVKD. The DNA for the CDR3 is TGTGCCATCAACAGCGGGCTTTACAATGAGCAGTTCTTC. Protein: CAINSGLYNEQFF.

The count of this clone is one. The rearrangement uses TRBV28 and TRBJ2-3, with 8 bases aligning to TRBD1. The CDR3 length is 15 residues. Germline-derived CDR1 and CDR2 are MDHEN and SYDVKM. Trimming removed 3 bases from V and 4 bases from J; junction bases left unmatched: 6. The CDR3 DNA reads TGTGCCAGCAGTTTGCTGGACAGGGAACCAGATACGCAGTATTTT. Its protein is CASSLLDREPDTQYF.

The CDR3 DNA reads as TGTGCCAGCAGCTCGGAGCCCCGACTTGCCTACAATGAGCAGTTCTTC. Amino acid sequence: CASSSEPRLAYNEQFF. The chain links TRBV5-5 to TRBJ2-1; no reliable D call. The V gene's germline CDR1 is SGHKS and CDR2 YYEKEE (reference sequence). This CDR3 contains 16 residues. The V and J ends lost 3 bases and 2 bases respectively, with 15 bases between them.

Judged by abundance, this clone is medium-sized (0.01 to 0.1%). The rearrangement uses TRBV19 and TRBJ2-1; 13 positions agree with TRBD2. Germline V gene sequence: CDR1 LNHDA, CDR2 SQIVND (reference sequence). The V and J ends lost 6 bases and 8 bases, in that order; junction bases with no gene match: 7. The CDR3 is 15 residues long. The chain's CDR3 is CASRLAGGPLDEQFF. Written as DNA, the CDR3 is TGTGCCAGTAGACTAGCGGGGGGGCCCTTAGATGAGCAGTTCTTC. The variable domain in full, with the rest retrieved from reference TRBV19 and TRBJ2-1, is DGGITQSPKYLFRKEGQNVTLSCEQNLNHDAMYWYRQDPGQGLRLIYYSQIVNDFQKGDIAEGYSVSREKKESFPLTVTSAQKNPTAFYLCASRLAGGPLDEQFFGPGTRLTVL.

The CDR3 DNA is TGTGCCATCAGTGAGCGAGGAGATACGCAGTATTTT. Its translation: CAISERGDTQYF. The V and J genes are TRBV10-3 and TRBJ2-3; no firm D call. Trimming removed 2 bases at V and 5 bases at J, with 5 bases between. Per the germline V gene, CDR1 is ENHRY and CDR2 is SYGVKD. This CDR3 is built from 12 residues.